The clone carrying this T cell receptor (beta chain) was seen a few times. The data were obtained in a study of blood T cell repertoires in COVID-19. Study in general: Sites across the United States, Italy and Spain contributed samples from acute and convalescent COVID-19. Sources were T cells, B-cell-depleted T cells, or PBMCs; the material itself was cDNA or gDNA.

Seattle patients were enrolled while actively infected and followed longitudinally. CDR3 length equals 14 residues. CDR1 and CDR2 from the germline V gene are SGHTA and FQGNSA. Losses at the gene ends were 3 bases for V and 6 bases for J; bases not matched to a gene: 2. Study processing details: Reference gene primer amplification in the assay estimated nucleated cell counts. The method was immunoSEQ multiplex PCR; TCRdb's version includes in-frame clones alone and lacks a portion of them. V and J calls and clone size are those listed in that table; D and trimming were worked out from the DNA. The data contain roughly 88,000 clones, roughly nine tenths of them seen just once; the ten biggest clones take up 18%.

V is TRBV7-2 and J is TRBJ1-4; 9 nucleotides match TRBD1. The source of this sequence is a woman in her sixties or seventies with COVID-19, enrolled during active disease. Specimen: peripheral blood. CDR3 in DNA: TGTGCCAGCAGCTTCCGGGACAGGGATGAAAAACTGTTTTTT. Residues: CASSFRDRDEKLFF.